This is a list of T cell receptor beta chains from one sample in a study of blood T cell repertoires in COVID-19. TCRdb's table, derived via immunoSEQ multiplex PCR, lists solely in-frame clones and lacks some. The sample records roughly 200,000 clones, about 88% being singletons. Sequences were obtained from PBMCs or T cells enriched from blood (not recorded which). The receptors were gathered from a woman in her 30s who had been exposed to COVID-19. The CDR3 runs from the conserved cysteine through the conserved F or W. A D gene is named only where the DNA matches it firmly. Expanded clones get a size class; other rows say once, few or many, or leave the size out.

size	J	V	D	CDR3	DNA
few	TRBJ1-5	TRBV21-1	.	CASSTLPPGTGVLGSNQPQHF	TGTGCCAGCAGCACCTTGCCTCCCGGGACAGGGGTTCTGGGGAGCAATCAGCCCCAGCATTTT
once	TRBJ1-1	TRBV7-9	TRBD1	CASSSLQGGRATEAFF	TGTGCCAGCAGCTCCCTCCAGGGGGGAAGGGCCACTGAAGCTTTCTTT
.	TRBJ1-5	TRBV7-2	TRBD1	CASSLTGGINQPQHF	TGTGCCAGCAGCCTTACAGGGGGCATCAATCAGCCCCAGCATTTT
.	TRBJ2-3	TRBV25-1	TRBD2	CASQTSGEWYTDTQYF	TGTGCCAGCCAGACTAGCGGGGAGTGGTACACAGATACGCAGTATTTT
.	TRBJ1-2	TRBV5-1	.	CASRRTNYGYTF	TGCGCCAGCAGGAGGACTAACTATGGCTACACCTTC
.	TRBJ2-7	TRBV30	TRBD2	CAWSPSGGAFEQYF	TGTGCCTGGAGTCCTAGCGGGGGGGCCTTTGAGCAGTACTTC
.	TRBJ1-1	TRBV19	TRBD1	CASTFDRGGFEAFF	TGTGCCAGTACCTTCGACAGGGGGGGCTTTGAAGCTTTCTTT
few	TRBJ2-5	TRBV7-3	.	CASSLKGGSQETQYF	TGTGCCAGCAGCTTAAAGGGGGGGTCCCAAGAGACCCAGTACTTC
.	TRBJ1-2	TRBV11-2	.	CASSLAGRAGGYTF	TGTGCCAGCAGCTTAGCCGGCAGGGCCGGTGGCTACACCTTC
.	TRBJ1-5	TRBV5-1	.	CASSERQRLSNQPQHF	TGCGCCAGCAGCGAGAGACAGAGGTTGAGCAATCAGCCCCAGCATTTT
few	TRBJ1-2	TRBV3-1/TRBV3-2	.	CASSRHPDLGYTF	TGTGCCAGCAGCCGCCACCCGGACTTGGGCTACACCTTC
.	TRBJ1-6	TRBV5-1	TRBD1	CASSLGTGHPTSSPLHF	TGCGCCAGCAGCTTGGGGACAGGGCATCCCACCTCCTCACCCCTCCACTTT
.	TRBJ1-2	TRBV19	TRBD1	CASSGTARSYGYTF	TGTGCCAGTAGCGGGACAGCCAGAAGCTATGGCTACACCTTC
.	TRBJ2-3	TRBV15	.	CATSREEGSTDTQYF	TGTGCCACCAGCAGAGAGGAGGGGAGCACAGATACGCAGTATTTT
.	TRBJ2-7	TRBV5-1	.	CASSLGAGWGYEQYF	TGCGCCAGCAGCTTGGGGGCAGGGTGGGGCTACGAGCAGTACTTC
.	TRBJ2-5	TRBV3-1/TRBV3-2	.	CASSQDFAIQETQYF	TGTGCCAGCAGCCAAGATTTTGCGATCCAAGAGACCCAGTACTTC
once	TRBJ1-2	TRBV27	.	CASSLSRGGYGYTF	TGTGCCAGCAGTTTATCGCGGGGAGGCTATGGCTACACCTTC
.	TRBJ1-6	TRBV18	.	CASSQPGHYSYNSPLHF	TGTGCCAGCTCACAGCCGGGACACTACTCCTATAATTCACCCCTCCACTTT
.	TRBJ1-6	TRBV5-1	.	CASSANRDVGSPLHF	TGCGCCAGCAGCGCGAACAGGGATGTTGGTTCACCCCTCCACTTT
.	TRBJ2-7	TRBV9	TRBD1	CASSSRPDRGQYEQYF	TGTGCCAGCAGCTCCCGCCCGGACAGGGGGCAATACGAGCAGTACTTC
once	TRBJ2-7	TRBV2	TRBD1	CASRQGKEQYF	TGTGCCAGCCGACAGGGTAAGGAGCAGTACTTC
.	TRBJ1-2	TRBV6-6	.	CASSYAGGGSNYGYTF	TGTGCCAGCAGTTACGCCGGGGGAGGTTCTAACTATGGCTACACCTTC
.	TRBJ2-1	TRBV19	.	CAAGISYNEQFF	TGTGCCGCGGGGATCTCCTACAATGAGCAGTTCTTC
.	TRBJ2-7	TRBV4-1	.	CASSQTQDTYEQYF	TGCGCCAGCAGCCAAACACAGGATACCTACGAGCAGTACTTC
.	TRBJ1-6	TRBV4-1	.	CASSQDGQGISPLHF	TGCGCCAGCAGCCAAGACGGGCAGGGGATTTCACCCCTCCACTTT
.	TRBJ2-5	TRBV11-2	TRBD2	CASSLDGTSGGTKRTQYF	TGTGCCAGCAGCTTAGATGGGACTAGCGGGGGGACCAAGAGAACCCAGTACTTC
.	TRBJ2-1	TRBV5-5	.	CASSLFERAYYNEQFF	TGTGCCAGCAGCTTGTTTGAGCGGGCCTACTACAATGAGCAGTTCTTC
.	TRBJ1-1	TRBV12-3/TRBV12-4	TRBD1	CASRHDRGTEAFF	TGTGCCAGCAGACATGACAGGGGCACTGAAGCTTTCTTT
.	TRBJ1-5	TRBV28	.	CASTRGGGNQPQHF	TGTGCCAGCACCCGGGGTGGAGGCAATCAGCCCCAGCATTTT
.	TRBJ2-1	TRBV18	TRBD2	CASSPSGGAYEQFF	TGTGCCAGCTCACCATCGGGGGGGGCCTATGAGCAGTTCTTC
.	TRBJ1-5	TRBV19	TRBD1	CASTSIDRVGQPQHF	TGTGCCAGTACCTCAATCGACAGGGTCGGTCAGCCCCAGCATTTT
.	TRBJ1-6	TRBV24-1	.	CATSYYRISYNSPLHF	TGTGCCACCAGTTATTACAGGATCTCTTATAATTCACCCCTCCACTTT
.	TRBJ1-6	TRBV3-1/TRBV3-2	.	CASSQGPHNSPLHF	TGTGCCAGCAGCCAGGGGCCCCATAATTCACCCCTCCACTTT
.	TRBJ2-1	TRBV24-1	.	CATSDFAGPHNEQFF	TGTGCCACCAGTGATTTTGCGGGACCGCACAATGAGCAGTTCTTC
.	TRBJ1-2	TRBV2	TRBD1	CASSWKGARDGYTF	TGTGCCAGCAGCTGGAAGGGGGCTCGGGATGGCTACACCTTC
.	TRBJ2-6	TRBV18	TRBD1	CASSPTGTGGDSGANVLTF	TGTGCCAGCTCACCTACCGGGACAGGGGGCGATTCTGGGGCCAACGTCCTGACTTTC
.	TRBJ2-7	TRBV3-1/TRBV3-2	.	CASSQEASYEQYF	TGTGCCAGCAGCCAAGAGGCCTCCTACGAGCAGTACTTC
once	TRBJ1-2	TRBV20-1	TRBD1	CSASGQEKVNYGYTF	TGCAGTGCTAGTGGACAGGAGAAGGTTAACTATGGCTACACCTTC
.	TRBJ1-2	TRBV30	.	CAWSAGNAGYTF	TGTGCCTGGAGTGCCGGGAATGCTGGCTACACCTTC
.	TRBJ1-2	TRBV6-1	TRBD1	CASSEAGRGYGYTF	TGTGCCAGCAGTGAAGCAGGCAGGGGGTATGGCTACACCTTC
.	TRBJ2-7	TRBV14	TRBD1	CASSRDSAYYEQYF	TGTGCCAGCAGTCGGGACAGCGCTTATTACGAGCAGTACTTC
.	TRBJ2-7	TRBV10-2	TRBD1	CASQDPGTGVHEQYF	TGCGCCAGCCAGGATCCCGGGACAGGGGTCCACGAGCAGTACTTC
.	TRBJ2-1	TRBV11-3	.	CASSIGGDNEQFF	TGTGCCAGCAGCATCGGGGGAGACAATGAGCAGTTCTTC
.	TRBJ1-2	TRBV24-1	.	CATSEVAPYYGYTF	TGTGCCACCAGTGAAGTGGCACCTTACTATGGCTACACCTTC
.	TRBJ1-6	TRBV2	.	CASSQQGIRNSPLHF	TGTGCCAGCAGCCAACAGGGTATCAGGAATTCACCCCTCCACTTT
.	TRBJ1-4	TRBV6-6	.	CASTTKGNEKLFF	TGTGCCAGCACCACGAAGGGGAATGAAAAACTGTTTTTT
.	TRBJ2-5	TRBV4-2	TRBD2	CASSQSRTSGIQETQYF	TGTGCCAGCAGCCAATCCCGGACTAGCGGGATCCAAGAGACCCAGTACTTC
.	TRBJ2-1	TRBV23-1	TRBD2	CASSHPQGAGGQYGEQFF	TGCGCCAGCAGTCACCCCCAGGGAGCGGGGGGGCAATATGGTGAGCAGTTCTTC
once	TRBJ2-1	TRBV7-6	.	CASSVSRDLSSYNEQFF	TGTGCCAGCAGCGTGAGCCGGGACTTGAGCTCCTACAATGAGCAGTTCTTC
.	TRBJ2-2	TRBV5-4	TRBD1	CASSGTARDTGELFF	TGTGCCAGCAGTGGGACAGCTCGCGACACCGGGGAGCTGTTTTTT
.	TRBJ1-4	TRBV2	.	CASSPYKGGPDEKLFF	TGTGCCAGCAGTCCCTACAAAGGCGGGCCTGATGAAAAACTGTTTTTT
once	TRBJ2-1	TRBV25-1	.	CASSDEGYYNEQFF	TGTGCCAGCAGTGACGAGGGTTATTACAATGAGCAGTTCTTC